A selection of T cell receptor beta chains follows, all from one sample in a study of patients and donors after allogeneic stem cell transplantation. MiXCR was run by TCRdb on the RT-PCR reads, yielding one entry per CDR3 protein. The table lists tens of thousands of distinct CDR3 sequences, about 5% of them singletons. The sample comprised blood, either unsorted or a sorted T cell fraction (not recorded which). Receptors were obtained from a human donor who was either an allogeneic HSCT recipient or a stem cell or donor lymphocyte infusion donor (not recorded which). It is not recorded whose cells these are; they may come from a transplant donor. Both conserved end residues are part of each CDR3. D genes are given only for firm matches. Size tells how often a clone was seen (once, few, many) or the class of an expanded clone, and some rows leave it out.

>NA|14|many|TRBV20-1|TRBJ1-5
TGCAGTGCTAGACAGGGGACAAGCAATCAGCCCCAGCATTTT
CSARQGTSNQPQHF
>TRBD1|15|NA|TRBV5-1|TRBJ2-7
TGCGCCAGCCACCGGGCCCCCTCTGACAGGGAGGAGCAGTACTTC
CASHRAPSDREEQYF
>NA|15|NA|TRBV6-4|TRBJ2-5
TGTGCCAGCAGTTTTTCAACGGGAAGGGTAGAGACCCAGTACTTC
CASSFSTGRVETQYF
>NA|13|few|TRBV24-1|TRBJ1-2
TGTGCCACCAGTGATTTGCAAGGCTATGGCTACACCTTC
CATSDLQGYGYTF
>TRBD2|14|NA|TRBV20-1|TRBJ2-3
TGCAGTGCCGCTATCCCGGGACTAGGAGATACGCAGTATTTT
CSAAIPGLGDTQYF
>NA|14|few|TRBV6-2/TRBV6-3|TRBJ2-7
TGTGCCAGCAGTTCGGCTAGAATTGGCTACGAGCAGTACTTC
CASSSARIGYEQYF
>TRBD1|14|many|TRBV5-1|TRBJ1-4
TGCGCCAGCAGCCTCGGACAGGATAATGAAAAACTGTTTTTT
CASSLGQDNEKLFF
>NA|14|many|TRBV2|TRBJ2-3
TGTGCCAGCAGTTTTTTCGTGGGCACAGATACGCAGTATTTT
CASSFFVGTDTQYF
>NA|14|many|TRBV27|TRBJ1-1
TGTGCCAGCAGTAACCCGACAGTGAACACTGAAGCTTTCTTT
CASSNPTVNTEAFF
>NA|15|NA|TRBV6-1|TRBJ1-6
TGTGCCAGCAGTGACCTTACAAAGCGGGATTCACCCCTCCACTTT
CASSDLTKRDSPLHF
>NA|15|many|TRBV27|TRBJ2-7
TGTGCCAGCAGTGTACAGGGAACAAGGGGCTCCGAGCAGTACTTC
CASSVQGTRGSEQYF
>NA|15|NA|TRBV25-1|TRBJ2-7
TGTGCCAGCAGTGCCCTGGGTGTTAGCTCCTACGAGCAGTACTTC
CASSALGVSSYEQYF
>NA|14|many|TRBV11-2|TRBJ1-2
TGTGCCAGCAGCTTAGAAACAGGGTTCTATGGCTACACCTTC
CASSLETGFYGYTF
>TRBD1|15|many|TRBV20-1|TRBJ1-5
TGCAGTGCTAGAGACAAACAGGGGGCACATCAGCCCCAGCATTTT
CSARDKQGAHQPQHF
>TRBD1|17|many|TRBV7-9|TRBJ2-6
TGTGCCAGCAGCTCTTACCGGGACAGCTCTGGGGCCAACGTCCTGACTTTC
CASSSYRDSSGANVLTF
>TRBD2|15|many|TRBV5-1|TRBJ2-1
TGCGCCAGCAGCTTGGGGCGGGGGGGCAACAATGAGCAGTTCTTC
CASSLGRGGNNEQFF
>TRBD1|19|many|TRBV28|TRBJ1-4
TGTGCCAGCAGTTTACAGCGGGACAGGCCAGGGGAAACTAATGAAAAACTGTTTTTT
CASSLQRDRPGETNEKLFF
>TRBD2|18|many|TRBV28|TRBJ2-2
TGTGCCAGCAGTCGGGGTTTGGGACTAGCGGTGTTGGGCGGGGAGCTGTTTTTT
CASSRGLGLAVLGGELFF
>NA|16|many|TRBV4-1|TRBJ1-6
TGCGCCAGCAGCCAAGACCAGAGGAGGGGTAATTCACCCCTCCACTTT
CASSQDQRRGNSPLHF
>NA|11|many|TRBV7-2|TRBJ1-2
TGTGCCAGCAATGGCAACTATGGCTACACCTTC
CASNGNYGYTF
>NA|13|many|TRBV5-1|TRBJ2-2
TGCGCCAGCAGCTTGAGAGTCACCGGGGAGCTGTTTTTT
CASSLRVTGELFF
>NA|17|many|TRBV9|TRBJ2-1
TGTGCCAGCAGCGCCCACGCGGGGGCAAGCTCCTACAATGAGCAGTTCTTC
CASSAHAGASSYNEQFF
>TRBD1|17|many|TRBV28|TRBJ2-1
TGTGCCAGCAGTTTAATACCCTACAGGGGGCAAGACAATGAGCAGTTCTTC
CASSLIPYRGQDNEQFF
>TRBD2|16|many|TRBV27|TRBJ2-2
TGTGCCAGCAGTCTGCGGGGGGGCGCGAACACCGGGGAGCTGTTTTTT
CASSLRGGANTGELFF
>NA|15|many|TRBV3-1|TRBJ1-2
TGTGCCAGCAGCCAAGACGGGACGCAAGGGTATGGCTACACCTTC
CASSQDGTQGYGYTF
>NA|14|many|TRBV20-1|TRBJ2-4
TGCAGTGCTAGAGATCCCTCGACAGAAAACATTCAGTACTTC
CSARDPSTENIQYF
>NA|13|medium-sized|TRBV20-1|TRBJ2-1
TGCAGTGCTAGGACCTTCGCGGGTGGGGAGCAGTTCTTC
CSARTFAGGEQFF
>TRBD1|15|many|TRBV5-1|TRBJ2-3
TGCGCCAGCAGCTTGGAGGACAGGGGCACAGATACGCAGTATTTT
CASSLEDRGTDTQYF
>NA|16|many|TRBV7-6|TRBJ2-1
TGTGCCAGCAGCCCCTCGGGGCTAGCTACCTTCAATGAGCAGTTCTTC
CASSPSGLATFNEQFF
>NA|15|medium-sized|TRBV15|TRBJ2-3
TGTGCCACCAGCAGCGGGCGAGGGGGGGCAGATACGCAGTATTTT
CATSSGRGGADTQYF